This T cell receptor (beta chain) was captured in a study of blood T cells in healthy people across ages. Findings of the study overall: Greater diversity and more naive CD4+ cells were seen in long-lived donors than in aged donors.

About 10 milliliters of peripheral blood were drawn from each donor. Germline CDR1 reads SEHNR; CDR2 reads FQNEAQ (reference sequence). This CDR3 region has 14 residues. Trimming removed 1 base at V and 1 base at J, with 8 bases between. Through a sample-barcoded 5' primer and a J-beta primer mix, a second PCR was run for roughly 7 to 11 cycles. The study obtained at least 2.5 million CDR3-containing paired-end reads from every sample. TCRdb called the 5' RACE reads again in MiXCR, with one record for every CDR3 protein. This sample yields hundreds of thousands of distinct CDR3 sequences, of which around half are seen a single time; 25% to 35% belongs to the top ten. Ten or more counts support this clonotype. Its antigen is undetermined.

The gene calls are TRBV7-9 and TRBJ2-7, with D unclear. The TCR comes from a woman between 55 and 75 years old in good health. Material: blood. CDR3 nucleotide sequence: TGTGCCAGCAGCTTAGGTAGTTCTTCCTACGAGCAGTACTTC. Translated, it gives CASSLGSSSYEQYF.